These 29 T cell receptor beta chains originate from one sample sequenced in a study of cytomegalovirus exposure and HLA in healthy donors. This table comes from immunoSEQ multiplex PCR, and its TCRdb copy is limited to in-frame clones, with some not included. Of 65,000 or so clones detected, 90% to 95% appear once; the ten largest clones hold over 1%. Input material: PBMCs. The receptors here all came from a woman in her late teens or twenties in good health and CMV-seronegative.

V is TRBV29-1 and J is TRBJ2-5; 8 bases agree with TRBD1. Germline V lookup: CDR1 SQVTM, CDR2 ANQGSEA. J gave up 3 bases and V 6 bases, and 9 bases lay outside the gene matches. CDR3 length: 14 amino acids. CDR3 region: CSVLGQEIEETQYF. The CDR3 region has the DNA TGCAGCGTCCTGGGACAGGAGATCGAAGAGACCCAGTACTTC.

The chain has TRBV7-9 and TRBJ1-1; unclear D gene. Germline V gene sequence: CDR1 SEHNR, CDR2 FQNEAQ (reference sequence). This CDR3 comprises 13 residues. Trimming stripped 2 bases from V and 2 bases from J, with 6 bases between. CDR3 amino acids: CASSLPGNTEAFF. The CDR3 DNA reads TGTGCCAGCAGCTTACCGGGTAACACTGAAGCTTTCTTT.

This chain connects TRBV7-9 to TRBJ1-1; no reliable D call. V lost 5 bases, J lost 1 base, and 14 bases lay in between. Per the germline V gene, CDR1 is SEHNR and CDR2 is FQNEAQ (reference sequence). CDR3 size: 15 residues. CDR3 in amino acids: CASSQIGLTNTEAFF. CDR3 coding DNA: TGTGCCAGCAGCCAAATAGGACTGACGAACACTGAAGCTTTCTTT.

This chain joins TRBV9 and TRBJ2-5; 7 bases are a match to TRBD1. The germline CDR1 and CDR2 sequences are SGDLS and YYNGEE. V shed 4 bases and J 1 base; nucleotides not matched to a gene: 10. The CDR3 consists of 16 residues. The chain's CDR3 is CASSPNPQGVQETQYF. CDR3 sequence (DNA): TGTGCCAGCAGCCCAAATCCGCAGGGGGTCCAAGAGACCCAGTACTTC.

This rearrangement joins TRBV10-1 to TRBJ1-1, with D perhaps matching TRBD1 (6 bases). The V gene's germline CDR1 is WNHNN and CDR2 SYGVQD (reference sequence). The V end lost 0 bases, the J end lost 1 base, and 6 bases lay between the germline ends. The CDR3 totals 14 residues. This chain's CDR3 is CASSESGGNTEAFF. The CDR3 nucleotides are TGCGCCAGCAGTGAGTCAGGGGGGAACACTGAAGCTTTCTTT.

V and J are TRBV9 and TRBJ2-2; 12 nucleotides align to TRBD2. Germline loops: CDR1 SGDLS, CDR2 YYNGEE. Germline trimming cut 4 bases from V and 8 bases from J; bases unmatched to any gene: 6. The CDR3 is made up of 15 amino acids. The CDR3: CASSPRLAGEGELFF. CDR3 DNA: TGTGCCAGCAGCCCCCGACTAGCGGGAGAAGGGGAGCTGTTTTTT.

The V call is TRBV7-8, the J call TRBJ1-1; 7 bases map to TRBD1. The V gene end was trimmed by 5 bases and the J gene end by 4 bases; junction bases not matched to a gene: 10. The CDR3 extends over 15 amino acids. Per germline, CDR1 SGHVS and CDR2 FQNEAQ. CDR3 sequence: CASSHDRVGSTEAFF. Written as DNA, the CDR3 is TGTGCCAGCAGCCACGACAGGGTAGGGAGCACTGAAGCTTTCTTT. Full variable domain (missing parts from reference TRBV7-8 and TRBJ1-1): GAGVSQSPRYKVAKRGQDVALRCDPISGHVSLFWYQQALGQGPEFLTYFQNEAQLDKSGLPSDRFFAERPEGSVSTLKIQRTQQEDSAVYLCASSHDRVGSTEAFFGQGTRLTVV.

This rearrangement joins TRBV5-5 to TRBJ2-5; tentative D call: TRBD1 (5 bases). In germline, CDR1 is SGHKS, CDR2 YYEKEE (reference sequence). The CDR3 consists of 15 residues. Trimming took 4 bases from V and 1 from J, leaving 14 bases between them. The CDR3 nucleotides are TGTGCCAGCAGCCTTCAGGGTCCCTTCCAAGAGACCCAGTACTTC. Translation gives CASSLQGPFQETQYF.

This clone has just one count. The genes are TRBV6-8 and TRBJ1-1, with 7 bases that match TRBD1. V was pared by 4 bases and J by 6 bases, with 2 bases of the junction left unmatched. Germline CDR1 is MNHGY and CDR2 is SAAAGT. The CDR3 is 12 residues long. The CDR3 DNA sequence: TGTGCCAGCAGTTCGACAGGGCCTGAAGCTTTCTTT. This codes for CASSSTGPEAFF.

The genes are TRBV6-5 and TRBJ2-4; a possible D gene is TRBD1 (6 bases). Trimming took off 2 bases at V and 4 bases at J, with 15 bases between the two ends. CDR3 length: 16 amino acids. Germline lookup yields CDR1 MNHEY and CDR2 SVGAGI. The CDR3 loop reads CASSYPDGTGKNIQYF. In nucleotides, the CDR3 is TGTGCCAGCAGTTACCCGGATGGAACAGGGAAAAACATTCAGTACTTC.

This sequence joins TRBV19 and TRBJ2-7; 7 nucleotides align to TRBD1. V was pared by 4 bases and J by 2 bases, with 5 bases of the junction left unmatched. The germline V gene encodes CDR1 LNHDA and CDR2 SQIVND (reference sequence). The CDR3 covers 14 residues. In DNA form, the CDR3 reads TGTGCCAGTAGTACTAGACAGGGCACCTACGAGCAGTACTTC. Amino acid sequence: CASSTRQGTYEQYF.

This clone was recorded only once. The V gene is TRBV7-9, the J gene TRBJ1-3, with D possibly TRBD1 on 6 matching bases. The germline V gene encodes CDR1 SEHNR and CDR2 FQNEAQ (reference sequence). V lost 5 bases to trimming and J lost 2 bases, with 10 bases between them. The CDR3 loop spans 14 amino acids. CDR3 loop: CASSHGTTGNTIYF. The DNA for the CDR3 is TGTGCCAGCAGCCACGGGACAACTGGAAACACCATATATTTT.

The rearrangement links TRBV6-6 to TRBJ2-1; TRBD2 aligns across 7 bases. The germline CDR1 and CDR2 sequences are MNHNY and SVGAGI (reference sequence). This CDR3 has 13 amino acids. Unmatched junction bases numbered 6, after V lost 4 bases and J lost 9 bases. CDR3 in amino acids: CASSLGRGSEQFF. The CDR3 DNA is TGTGCCAGCAGTTTGGGGAGGGGAAGTGAGCAGTTCTTC.

The V gene is TRBV5-6, the J gene TRBJ2-5, with D possibly being TRBD2 (5 bases). The length of the CDR3 is 14 residues. The V gene's germline CDR1 is SGHDT and CDR2 YYEEEE. The germline V and J ends were trimmed by 2 bases and 5 bases, with 13 bases remaining between them. The CDR3, as DNA: TGTGCCAGCAGCTTCGCCGGGATGATTGAGACCCAGTACTTC. Amino acid sequence: CASSFAGMIETQYF.

V usage is TRBV30 and J usage is TRBJ2-7; 7 bases match TRBD2. Germline loops: CDR1 GTSNPN, CDR2 SVGIG (reference sequence). Losses at the gene ends were 1 base for V and 7 bases for J; bases not matched to a gene: 1. The CDR3 loop spans 11 amino acids. For the CDR3, the DNA is TGTGCCTGGAGTGCCGGGAGGGAGCAGTACTTC. Its translation is CAWSAGREQYF.

This clone has just one count. The V gene is TRBV5-6, the J gene TRBJ2-2; D not resolved. CDR1 and CDR2 (germline): SGHDT, YYEEEE. The CDR3 is 14 amino acids. Trimming pared 0 bases from V and 6 bases from J, leaving 9 bases between. Here the CDR3 reads CASSLALVSGELFF. CDR3 DNA sequence: TGTGCCAGCAGCTTGGCTCTAGTATCCGGGGAGCTGTTTTTT. Variable domain in full (rest from reference TRBV5-6 and TRBJ2-2): DAGVTQSPTHLIKTRGQQVTLRCSPKSGHDTVSWYQQALGQGPQFIFQYYEEEERQRGNFPDRFSGHQFPNYSSELNVNALLLGDSALYLCASSLALVSGELFFGEGSRLTVL.

This sequence joins TRBV28 and TRBJ1-1, with D possibly being TRBD1 (5 bases). The V end was cut by 7 bases, the J end by 0 bases, with 15 bases between. CDR3 length: 15 amino acids. From germline, CDR1 is MDHEN and CDR2 SYDVKM. CDR3 amino acids: CASTGGRGLNTEAFF. The CDR3 DNA follows: TGTGCCAGCACGGGGGGTCGGGGACTGAACACTGAAGCTTTCTTT.

The sample holds a few counts of this clone. The J gene is TRBJ2-1, the V gene TRBV7-2, with a tentative D call TRBD1 (5 bases). The CDR3 consists of 15 residues. V was cut by 5 bases and J by 5 bases, with 16 bases left in between. CDR1 and CDR2 (germline): SGHTA, FQGNSA. The CDR3 bases are TGTGCCAGCAGCCCTGCGGCAGGGCCTAACAATGAGCAGTTCTTC. Encoded protein: CASSPAAGPNNEQFF.

V gene TRBV7-9 combines with J gene TRBJ1-1; D is ambiguous. Germline V CDR1 and CDR2: SEHNR, FQNEAQ (reference sequence). Trimming pared 1 base from V and 1 base from J, leaving 7 bases between. The CDR3 has 14 amino acids. CDR3 in amino acids: CASSLGAGNTEAFF. In DNA, the CDR3 is TGTGCCAGCAGCTTAGGTGCAGGGAACACTGAAGCTTTCTTT. Looking up the rest from reference TRBV7-9 and TRBJ1-1 gives the full variable domain: DTGVSQNPRHKITKRGQNVTFRCDPISEHNRLYWYRQTLGQGPEFLTYFQNEAQLEKSRLLSDRFSAERPKGSFSTLEIQRTEQGDSAMYLCASSLGAGNTEAFFGQGTRLTVV.

The J gene is TRBJ2-7, the V gene TRBV10-3, with 8 bases lining up with TRBD2. J was trimmed by 5 bases and V by 11 bases; bases with no gene match: 8. This CDR3 has 12 residues. Germline-derived CDR1 and CDR2 are ENHRY and SYGVKD. In DNA, the CDR3 is TGTGCCGCTCGGACTAGCTTCCACGAGCAGTACTTC. As protein: CAARTSFHEQYF.

This chain links TRBV5-4 with TRBJ2-1, with 8 bases fitting TRBD1. Germline assignment: CDR1 SGHNT and CDR2 YYREEE (reference sequence). J gave up 3 bases and V 4 bases, and 9 bases lay outside the gene matches. CDR3 length equals 16 residues. The chain's CDR3 is CASSPRSGTGYNEQFF. Written as DNA, the CDR3 is TGTGCCAGCAGCCCGAGATCCGGGACAGGCTACAATGAGCAGTTCTTC.

V usage is TRBV19 and J usage is TRBJ1-4, with D hard to call. CDR3 size: 12 residues. From germline, CDR1 is LNHDA and CDR2 SQIVND (reference sequence). Trimming removed 4 bases from V and 11 bases from J, with 11 bases in between. This CDR3 reads CASSTGIRKLFF. In nucleotides, the CDR3 is TGTGCCAGTAGTACCGGGATAAGGAAACTGTTTTTT.

The chain uses TRBV4-1 and TRBJ2-1; 10 nucleotides match TRBD2. The CDR3 is made up of 16 amino acids. Germline CDR1 and CDR2: MGHRA and YSYEKL. Trimming at V came to 4 bases and at J to 3 bases, leaving 6 bases not matched to a gene. CDR3 sequence: CASSPSTSGDYNEQFF. In DNA form, the CDR3 reads TGCGCCAGCAGCCCCTCAACTAGCGGGGACTACAATGAGCAGTTCTTC.

This clone has a single count. The chain employs TRBV21-1 and TRBJ2-1; the table's D call of TRBD2 was not tested on the DNA. TRBV21-1 is a pseudogene. CDR3 length: 17 amino acids. CDR3 bases: TGTGCCAGCAGCAAAAAGGAGGGAGGGAGGAGCAACAATGAGCAGTTCTTC. Its protein is CASSKKEGGRSNNEQFF.

The chain links TRBV28 to TRBJ2-7, with 9 bases matching TRBD1. This CDR3 region has 14 residues. Looked up from germline, CDR1 is MDHEN and CDR2 is SYDVKM. V shed 5 bases, J shed 4 bases, and the junction held 6 bases outside the gene matches. The CDR3 bases are TGTGCCAGCAGTCAGCCCGGGACAGGGTACGAGCAGTACTTC. This codes for CASSQPGTGYEQYF.

J is TRBJ1-2 and V is TRBV6-5, with D possibly TRBD1 on 5 matching bases. V shed 6 bases and J shed 7 bases, with 9 bases lying between them. The CDR3 has 11 amino acids. CDR1 is MNHEY and CDR2 is SVGAGI in the germline V gene. This chain's CDR3 is CASSQGGGYTF. CDR3 sequence (DNA): TGTGCCAGCAGCCAGGGTGGTGGCTACACCTTC.

The chain is built from TRBV5-1 and TRBJ2-5; a weak D match, TRBD2 (6 bases). The CDR3 is 16 residues long. CDR1 SGHRS and CDR2 YFSETQ come from the germline V gene. V lost 6 bases and J lost 4, with 22 bases in between. In DNA, the CDR3 is TGCGCCAGCACCCTCGAACCGGGAGTCTTGGGAGAGACCCAGTACTTC. Translation: CASTLEPGVLGETQYF.

The chain uses TRBV16 and TRBJ1-3; D uncertain. The CDR3 has 14 amino acids. V lost 2 bases, J lost 0 bases, and 5 bases lay in between. CDR1 is KGHSY, CDR2 FQNENV, per germline. The CDR3 loop reads CASSQRGSGNTIYF. The CDR3 coding sequence is TGTGCCAGCAGCCAACGGGGCTCTGGAAACACCATATATTTT.

The chain combines TRBV7-6 with TRBJ1-5, with 7 bases that match TRBD1. Germline lookup yields CDR1 SGHVS and CDR2 FNYEAQ. This CDR3 region has 14 residues. The J segment lost 7 bases and the V segment lost 6 bases, leaving 9 bases of the junction unmatched. This CDR3 reads CASSSDRDGQPQHF. The CDR3 nucleotides are TGTGCCAGCAGTTCAGACAGGGACGGACAGCCCCAGCATTTT. Using reference TRBV7-6 and TRBJ1-5 for the parts outside the CDR3, the full variable domain is GAGVSQSPRYKVTKRGQDVALRCDPISGHVSLYWYRQALGQGPEFLTYFNYEAQQDKSGLPNDRFSAERPEGSISTLTIQRTEQRDSAMYRCASSSDRDGQPQHFGDGTRLSIL.